These T cell receptor beta chains were read from a single sample in a study of blood T cell repertoires in COVID-19. Sequencing was performed with immunoSEQ multiplex PCR; in TCRdb, only in-frame clones are kept and a portion is missing. Of roughly 160,000 clones in the sample, about 90% were seen once. The specimen was PBMCs or T cells enriched from blood (not recorded which). Every receptor here comes from a woman aged 45 to 65 who had recovered from COVID-19. CDR3s include the opening cysteine and the closing phenylalanine or tryptophan. The D gene is left open where the match is weak. Clone size is shown for a subset of rows, as once, few, many or a class of expanded clone.

TRBJ2-1 . . TRBV3-1/TRBV3-2 TGTGCCAGCAGCCAAGCCCTTCAGTCCCATGAGCAGTTCTTC CASSQALQSHEQFF
TRBJ2-3 once TRBD2 TRBV7-2 TGTGCCAGCAGCTTTGGACTAGCGGTTACAGATACGCAGTATTTT CASSFGLAVTDTQYF
TRBJ2-1 . TRBD2 TRBV27 TGTGCCAGCAGTCCAGCGGGACTAGCCTACAATGAGCAGTTCTTC CASSPAGLAYNEQFF
TRBJ2-7 . . TRBV6-2/TRBV6-3 TGTGCCAGCAGCCCCCAGTCCGTCACCGTAGCTAACCACTACGAGCAGTACTTC CASSPQSVTVANHYEQYF
TRBJ1-2 . TRBD1 TRBV7-8 TGTGCCAGCAGCCCCCGGACAGGAGGGACTAACTATGGCTACACCTTC CASSPRTGGTNYGYTF
TRBJ2-3 . . TRBV7-9 TGTGCCAGCAGCTTAGGAGAGACTGAATTCACAGATACGCAGTATTTT CASSLGETEFTDTQYF
TRBJ2-5 . . TRBV7-2 TGTGCCAGCAGCTTATTTAACGGGCAAGAGACCCAGTACTTC CASSLFNGQETQYF
TRBJ2-6 . TRBD1 TRBV28 TGTGCCAGCAGTCGACAGGGTTCTGGGGCCAACGTCCTGACTTTC CASSRQGSGANVLTF
TRBJ1-2 . . TRBV7-3 TGTGCCAGCAGCCCGGGACATACTTCTAACTATGGCTACACCTTC CASSPGHTSNYGYTF
TRBJ2-2 . TRBD1 TRBV9 TGTGCCAGCAGCGTAGGGACAGGGGGCGCGTCTGTCGGGGAGCTGTTTTTT CASSVGTGGASVGELFF
TRBJ2-7 . TRBD2 TRBV19 TGTGCCAGTAGTATAAGAACTAGCGGGCTGAGTGGGGAGCAGTACTTC CASSIRTSGLSGEQYF
TRBJ1-1 few . TRBV11-2 TGTGCCAGCAGCCGTCAACGGGGTGCGGTCGGTGAAGCTTTCTTT CASSRQRGAVGEAFF
TRBJ1-1 . . TRBV5-1 TGCGCCAGCAGCCAGGGAGGGTGGGGTAACACTGAAGCTTTCTTT CASSQGGWGNTEAFF
TRBJ1-4 once TRBD1 TRBV6-2/TRBV6-3 TGTGCCAGCAGCCGACGACAGGGAATTGAAAAACTGTTTTTT CASSRRQGIEKLFF
TRBJ2-6 . . TRBV3-1/TRBV3-2 TGTGCCAGCGCGCAGGGCTCTGGGGCCAACGTCCTGACTTTC CASAQGSGANVLTF
TRBJ2-3 . TRBD1 TRBV18 TGTGCCAGCTCACCGGGGCAGGGGGCCACAGATACGCAGTATTTT CASSPGQGATDTQYF
TRBJ1-3 once . TRBV28 TGTGCCAGCAGTTTAGCTTCACAACCCTTTGGGGCCCACTCTGGAAACACCATATATTTT CASSLASQPFGAHSGNTIYF
TRBJ2-1 . TRBD2 TRBV10-3 TGTGCCATCAGTGAGTCTGTGACTAGCGGGAGGGCCCACAATGAGCAGTTCTTC CAISESVTSGRAHNEQFF
TRBJ1-3 . . TRBV12-5 TGTGCTAGTGGTTCCGGTAGATCGACAGTGAATGGAAACACCATATATTTT CASGSGRSTVNGNTIYF
TRBJ2-4 . . TRBV6-1 TGTGCCAGCAGTGAAGCGGGGTGGACAGTCGGAAACATTCAGTACTTC CASSEAGWTVGNIQYF
TRBJ2-3 . TRBD2 TRBV30 TGTGCCTGGACCGGGACTAGCAGGGATACGCAGTATTTT CAWTGTSRDTQYF
TRBJ1-2 . TRBD1 TRBV7-9 TGTGCCAGCAGCCGCGGACAGGGGGCGGACTATGGCTACACCTTC CASSRGQGADYGYTF
TRBJ1-2 once TRBD1 TRBV6-5 TGTGCCAGCAGTAAGGGGGCTAGGAATGGCTACACCTTC CASSKGARNGYTF
TRBJ2-3 . TRBD1 TRBV5-4 TGTGCCAGCAGCCCCGAGACAGGGGGCGCGACAGATACGCAGTATTTT CASSPETGGATDTQYF
TRBJ1-2 . . TRBV3-1/TRBV3-2 TGTGCCAGCAGCCAAGGGGCAGTGAACTATGGCTACACCTTC CASSQGAVNYGYTF
TRBJ1-1 . TRBD1 TRBV7-9 TGTGCCAGCAGCTTGGGACAGTTGAACACTGAAGCTTTCTTT CASSLGQLNTEAFF
TRBJ2-1 few . TRBV7-9 TGTGCCACCCAACGGAGGGGGGGCTTGGGTGAGCAGTTCTTC CATQRRGGLGEQFF
TRBJ2-3 few . TRBV6-1 TGTGCCAGCAGTGAAGCAAGGGCAGGGTACACAGATACGCAGTATTTT CASSEARAGYTDTQYF
TRBJ2-3 . . TRBV11-2 TGTGCCAGCAGCTTAGTGGGCGGAGGTCGTGCTAGCACAGATACGCAGTATTTT CASSLVGGGRASTDTQYF
TRBJ2-7 . . TRBV9 TGTGCCAGCAGCGTAGGCGGGGATAACTACGAGCAGTACTTC CASSVGGDNYEQYF
TRBJ2-7 . TRBD1 TRBV7-2 TGTGCCAGCAGTTGGGGGACAGGGGGCTACGAGCAGTACTTC CASSWGTGGYEQYF
TRBJ2-7 . TRBD1 TRBV28 TGTGCCAGCAGTTTGTGGACAGGCCCCTACGAGCAGTACTTC CASSLWTGPYEQYF
TRBJ2-2 . . TRBV12-5 TGTGCTAGTGGTTTGGTACACAACACCGGGGAGCTGTTTTTT CASGLVHNTGELFF
TRBJ1-1 . TRBD1 TRBV18 TGTGCCAGCTCTCCCGACGGACAGGGTGAAGCTTTCTTT CASSPDGQGEAFF
TRBJ2-1 . . TRBV7-2 TGTGCCAGCAGCCCCGTTCGGGGGAACAATGAGCAGTTCTTC CASSPVRGNNEQFF
TRBJ2-7 . . TRBV5-1 TGCGCCAGCAGCCCCGGAAGGGGGTCCTTCCTCTCCTACGAGCAGTACTTC CASSPGRGSFLSYEQYF
TRBJ2-1 . TRBD2 TRBV9 TGTGCCAGCAGCGCCGGGACTAGCGGGAGCTCCTACAATGAGCAGTTCTTC CASSAGTSGSSYNEQFF
TRBJ2-1 . . TRBV5-6 TGTGCCAGCAGCTTGGACTGGGGGCCCTACAATGAGCAGTTCTTC CASSLDWGPYNEQFF
TRBJ2-7 . TRBD2 TRBV7-2 TGTGCCAGCAGCTTAGGATTCGTCGGATGGCGGGAGCTCAACTACGAGCAGTACTTC CASSLGFVGWRELNYEQYF
TRBJ1-1 . . TRBV29-1 TGCAGCGTTGTGGGGCCGTTGAACACTGAAGCTTTCTTT CSVVGPLNTEAFF
TRBJ1-5 . . TRBV27 TGTGCCAGCAGTTTGTGGGGAGGAAATCAGCCCCAGCATTTT CASSLWGGNQPQHF
TRBJ1-2 few . TRBV24-1 TGTGCCACCTCTGACGGGGTAGGAGGTTACTATGGCTACACCTTC CATSDGVGGYYGYTF
TRBJ1-6 . TRBD1 TRBV6-5 TGTGCCAGTCGGACAGGTCGGACGGATTCACCCCTCCACTTT CASRTGRTDSPLHF
TRBJ1-1 . . TRBV19 TGTGCCAGTAGTATTTCGGGGGGTTTGGGTACTGAAGCTTTCTTT CASSISGGLGTEAFF
TRBJ2-1 . . TRBV21-1 TGTGCCAGCAGCAAGAATAGCGGGAGGGTCCATGAGCAGTTCTTC CASSKNSGRVHEQFF
TRBJ2-7 . TRBD1 TRBV6-2/TRBV6-3 TGTGCCAGCAGCCCCGGGACAGGGGCAACCTACGAGCAGTACTTC CASSPGTGATYEQYF
TRBJ2-1 . TRBD2 TRBV28 TGTGCCAGCAGTTGGACTAGTGGGATCAATGAGCAGTTCTTC CASSWTSGINEQFF
TRBJ2-1 . . TRBV5-6 TGTGCCAGCAGCTTTCTCGGTACTGTCACCAATGAGCAGTTCTTC CASSFLGTVTNEQFF
TRBJ1-1 . . TRBV3-1/TRBV3-2 TGTGCCAGCAGCCAAACAGGGCTCGGCACTGAAGCTTTCTTT CASSQTGLGTEAFF
TRBJ1-3 . TRBD1 TRBV7-8 TGTGCCAGCAGCTTAGCTTTTGGCACAGGGGAGTGGACTGGAAACACCATATATTTT CASSLAFGTGEWTGNTIYF
TRBJ1-5 . TRBD1 TRBV4-1 TGCGCCAGCAGCCAAGGGTTCAGGGGGTCGTATAGCAATCAGCCCCAGCATTTT CASSQGFRGSYSNQPQHF
TRBJ2-7 . . TRBV9 TGTGCCAGCAGCGTAGCTCCCCGGGAAGTCTACGAGCAGTACTTC CASSVAPREVYEQYF
TRBJ1-2 . . TRBV30 TGTGCCTGGCGGACTTCTAACTATGGCTACACCTTC CAWRTSNYGYTF